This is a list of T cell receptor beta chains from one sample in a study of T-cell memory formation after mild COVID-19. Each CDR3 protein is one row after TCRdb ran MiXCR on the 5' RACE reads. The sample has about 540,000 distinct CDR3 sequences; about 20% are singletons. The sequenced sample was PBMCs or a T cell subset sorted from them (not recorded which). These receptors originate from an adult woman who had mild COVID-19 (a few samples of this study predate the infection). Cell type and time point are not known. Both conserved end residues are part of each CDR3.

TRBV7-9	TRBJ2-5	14	CASSFGVRRETQYF
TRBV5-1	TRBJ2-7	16	CASSLASGGAIYEQYF
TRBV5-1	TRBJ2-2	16	CASSLDPAGITGELFF
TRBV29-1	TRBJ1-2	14	CSVEEGRGSYGYTF
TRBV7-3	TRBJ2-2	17	CASSLGRGSANTGELFF
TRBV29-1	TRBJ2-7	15	CSVEVERTGAYEQYF
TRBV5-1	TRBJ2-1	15	CASSLAVQGVNEQFF
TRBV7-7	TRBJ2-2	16	CASSLRLAENTGELFF
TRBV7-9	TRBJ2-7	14	CASSLDGTGYEQYF
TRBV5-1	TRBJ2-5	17	CASSLGLRQGGQETQYF
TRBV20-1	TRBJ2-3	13	CSASVGNTDTQYF
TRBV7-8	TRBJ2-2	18	CASSFLTSGRTNTGELFF
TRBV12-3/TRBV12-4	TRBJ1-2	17	CASSEGMTGIVNYGYTF
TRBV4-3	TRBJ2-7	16	CASSPKPRDRIYEQYF
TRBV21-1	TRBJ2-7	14	CASSNLGASYEQYF
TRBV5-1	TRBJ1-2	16	CASSLDDAQGNYGYTF
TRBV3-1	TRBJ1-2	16	CASSPSAHVAFYGYTF
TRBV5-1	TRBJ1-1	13	CASRGELNTEAFF
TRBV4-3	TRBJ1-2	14	CASSQGQGGYGYTF
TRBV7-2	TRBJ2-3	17	CASSPTSGGTSTDTQYF
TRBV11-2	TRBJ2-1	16	CASSSLAGGPYNEQFF
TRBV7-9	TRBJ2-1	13	CASTAGSRGYGFF
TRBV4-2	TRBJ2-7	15	CASSQYAGGRYEQYF
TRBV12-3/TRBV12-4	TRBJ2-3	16	CASSFVPSGSTDTQYF
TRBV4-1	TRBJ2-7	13	CASSQDGTVEQYF
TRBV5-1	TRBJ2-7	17	CASSFTWGWQSSYEQYF
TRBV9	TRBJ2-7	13	CASSAQVGYEQYF
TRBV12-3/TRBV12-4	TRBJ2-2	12	CASSPSYGELFF
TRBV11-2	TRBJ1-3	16	CASSLVAGQSGNTIYF
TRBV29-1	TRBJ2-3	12	CSFQVGGDTQYF
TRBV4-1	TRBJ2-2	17	CASSLPDSLARTGELFF
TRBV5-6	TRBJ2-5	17	CASSLSGAGRRKETQYF
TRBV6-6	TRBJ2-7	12	CASSPNSGEQYF
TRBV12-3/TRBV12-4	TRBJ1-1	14	CASSPWGTGSEAFF
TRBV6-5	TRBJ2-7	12	CASSRDLYEQYF
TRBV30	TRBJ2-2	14	CAWTNQGRTGELFF
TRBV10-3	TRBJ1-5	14	CAISESVGNQPQHF
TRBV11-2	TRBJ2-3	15	CASSLVPFSTDTQYF
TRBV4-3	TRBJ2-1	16	CASSQEVLAVPYEQFF
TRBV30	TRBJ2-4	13	CAWSPTSVEIQYF
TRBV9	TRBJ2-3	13	CASSAPFIDTQYF
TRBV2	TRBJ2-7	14	CASSEQPPSYEQYF
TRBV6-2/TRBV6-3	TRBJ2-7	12	CASSSTVYEQYF
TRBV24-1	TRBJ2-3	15	CATSEGLLLSDTQYF
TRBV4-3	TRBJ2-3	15	CASSQAARGTDTQYF
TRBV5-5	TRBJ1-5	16	CASSSSGVLSNQPQHF
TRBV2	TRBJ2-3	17	CASKESTGTGPTDTQYF
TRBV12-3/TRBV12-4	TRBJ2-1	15	CASSLSTGLADEQFF
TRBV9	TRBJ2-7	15	CASSVEAGGTSEQYF
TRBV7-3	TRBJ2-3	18	CASSLTFSGGGSTDTQYF